The 16 T cell receptor beta chains below all came from one sample that was sequenced in a study of early T cells in non-severe SARS-CoV-2 infection. TCRdb used MiXCR to reprocess the 5' RACE reads, holding one entry per CDR3 protein. The table includes about 77,000 distinct CDR3 sequences, less than 15% detected once. The material was whole blood, obtained at baseline. Receptor source: an adult who was a healthcare worker with PCR-confirmed SARS-CoV-2 infection or an uninfected control (not recorded which). The donor label of this sample is uncertain.

Notes on this clonotype: A much larger clone lies a single base off, so this may be a read error. The rearrangement joins TRBV7-2 to TRBJ1-2; TRBD1 is a possible D gene (6 bases). Germline V CDR1 and CDR2: SGHTA, FQGNSA. The CDR3 runs to 12 residues. Trimming pared 5 bases from V and 8 bases from J, leaving 12 bases between. CDR3 region: CASSPHRDGYTF. CDR3 DNA sequence: TGTGCCAGCAGCCCTCACAGGGACGGCTACACCTTC. Full variable domain (missing parts from reference TRBV7-2 and TRBJ1-2): GAGVSQSPSNKVTEKGKDVELRCDPISGHTALYWYRQSLGQGLEFLIYFQGNSAPDKSGLPSDRFSAERTGGSVSTLTIQRTQQEDSAVYLCASSPHRDGYTFGSGTRLTVV.

The table lists this clonotype with a few counts. This CDR3 reads CASSLEGAKSEQFF. CDR3 nucleotides: TGTGCCAGCAGTTTAGAGGGGGCGAAAAGTGAGCAGTTCTTC. The chain joins TRBV12-3 or TRBV12-4 to TRBJ2-1; 7 nucleotides line up with TRBD1. The CDR3 length is 14 residues. With 1 base clipped from V and 9 bases from J, the junction kept 6 bases outside the gene matches.

This clonotype was recorded a few times. The chain couples TRBV7-2 to TRBJ2-7; D is uncertain. The CDR3 length is 12 residues. Germline CDR1 SGHTA, CDR2 FQGNSA. V lost 5 bases and J 4 bases, leaving 9 bases between the germline ends. CDR3 DNA sequence: TGTGCCAGCAGCGATTATCTGTACGAGCAGTACTTC. Encoded protein: CASSDYLYEQYF.

This clonotype was counted a few times. V gene TRBV18 combines with J gene TRBJ2-7; D gene unclear. The CDR3 spans 14 residues. With 5 bases removed from V and 6 bases from J, the gap between germline ends came to 17 bases. CDR1 is KGHSH, CDR2 LQKENI, per germline. CDR3 residues: CASSALGSGPEQYF. The CDR3 DNA is TGTGCCAGCTCAGCGTTGGGCAGTGGCCCCGAGCAGTACTTC.

This sequence joins TRBV20-1 and TRBJ2-7; 7 nucleotides agree with TRBD1. The V gene's germline CDR1 is DFQATT and CDR2 SNEGSKA (reference sequence). Trimming removed 4 bases from V and 2 bases from J; junction bases left unmatched: 5. The CDR3 is 13 amino acids. The CDR3 spells CSAKGTDPYEQYF. The CDR3, as DNA: TGCAGTGCTAAGGGGACAGATCCCTACGAGCAGTACTTC.

In DNA form, the CDR3 reads TGCAGTGGCGTGGGTGGCGGGGGTTCCTACGAGCAGTACTTC. This encodes CSGVGGGGSYEQYF. The chain couples TRBV20-1 to TRBJ2-7; 7 nucleotides line up with TRBD2. This CDR3 is built from 14 residues. Germline-derived CDR1 and CDR2 are DFQATT and SNEGSKA (reference sequence). Trimming at V came to 7 bases and at J to 1 base, leaving 10 bases not matched to a gene.

This clonotype was seen at least ten times. This sequence joins TRBV7-9 and TRBJ1-1; D ambiguous. Trimming took 3 bases from V and 0 from J, leaving 8 bases between them. Germline-derived CDR1 and CDR2 are SEHNR and FQNEAQ (reference sequence). The CDR3 loop spans 14 amino acids. CDR3 amino acids: CASSFSEMNTEAFF. For the CDR3, the DNA is TGTGCCAGCAGCTTCAGTGAAATGAACACTGAAGCTTTCTTT.

The chain uses TRBV3-1 and TRBJ1-6; D is ambiguous. The germline V gene has CDR1 LGHDT and CDR2 YNNKEL (reference sequence). CDR3 size: 12 residues. V was clipped by 1 base and J by 8 bases, with 3 bases between them. For the CDR3, the DNA is TGTGCCAGCAGCCAAGGGGATTCACCCCTCCACTTT. Translated, it gives CASSQGDSPLHF.

This clonotype has a handful of counts. The gene calls are TRBV28 and TRBJ2-7; D may be TRBD1 (6 bases). The germline V gene has CDR1 MDHEN and CDR2 SYDVKM. V lost 5 bases, J lost 3 bases, and 14 bases lay in between. The CDR3 contains 14 residues. CDR3 DNA sequence: TGTGCCAGCAGTCCCCCGGACAGATACTACGAGCAGTACTTC. This sequence encodes CASSPPDRYYEQYF.

The V call is TRBV2, the J call TRBJ1-2; D gene unclear. Trimming cost V 0 bases and J 12 bases, with 11 bases left between them. The germline gives CDR1 SNHLY, CDR2 FYNNEI. The CDR3 is 12 residues long. CDR3 nucleotide sequence: TGTGCCAGCAGTGAAGCGGCGGTAACCCACACCTTC. It translates to CASSEAAVTHTF.

This clonotype was seen ten or more times. The genes are TRBV27 and TRBJ1-1; D may be TRBD1 (6 bases). CDR1 is MNHEY, CDR2 SMNVEV, per germline (reference sequence). The length of the CDR3 is 16 residues. Trimming left V 3 bases short and J 1 base short, with 15 bases between. CDR3 DNA: TGTGCCAGCAGTTTCATTTCAGGGACACGGAACACTGAAGCTTTCTTT. It specifies CASSFISGTRNTEAFF.

The chain recombines TRBV5-1 with TRBJ2-1; TRBD1 aligns across 9 bases. After removal of 2 bases from V and 4 bases from J, the junction contained 4 bases not matched to a gene. CDR3 length: 15 residues. Germline CDR1 and CDR2: SGHRS and YFSETQ. The DNA of the CDR3 is TGCGCCAGCAGCTTCCGGGGACAGGGTTACAATGAGCAGTTCTTC. As protein: CASSFRGQGYNEQFF.

This clonotype has just a few counts. The chain links TRBV27 to TRBJ2-7; a possible D gene is TRBD2 (5 bases). Germline CDR1 reads MNHEY; CDR2 reads SMNVEV (reference sequence). V was pared by 7 bases and J by 6 bases, with 16 bases between. The CDR3 has 13 amino acids. The CDR3 nucleotides read TGTGCCAGCACAGAGGGCCCCACATTCGAGCAGTACTTC. This translates into CASTEGPTFEQYF.

The chain couples TRBV7-9 to TRBJ2-7, with D unresolved. Deletions cut 5 bases from V and 2 bases from J, with 13 bases between. The CDR3 length is 14 residues. Germline assignment: CDR1 SEHNR and CDR2 FQNEAQ (reference sequence). CDR3 amino acids: CASSHPSLTYEQYF. Written as DNA, the CDR3 is TGTGCCAGCAGCCACCCGTCGTTGACCTACGAGCAGTACTTC.

This clonotype occurred a few times. One end of the junction does not line up with germline, which may come from a read error. The chain has TRBV6-6 and TRBJ2-7, with D perhaps TRBD2 (6 bases). The CDR3 covers 21 residues. Germline V gene lookup returns CDR1 MNHNY and CDR2 SVGAGI (reference sequence). The CDR3 DNA reads TGTGCCAGCAGTTACTCGATTCTACGGCCGCGGAGGGTTACGTTGGGAAACGAGGAGTACTTC. Its protein is CASSYSILRPRRVTLGNEEYF.

V is TRBV6-2 or TRBV6-3 and J is TRBJ1-6; D call uncertain. The CDR3 is made up of 15 amino acids. V gave up 3 bases and J gave up 7 bases, with 13 bases separating them. Germline V lookup: CDR1 MNHEY, CDR2 SVGEGT. CDR3 coding DNA: TGTGCCAGCAGTTATCAGACGCCCGGGAATTCACCCCTCCACTTT. Translated, it gives CASSYQTPGNSPLHF.